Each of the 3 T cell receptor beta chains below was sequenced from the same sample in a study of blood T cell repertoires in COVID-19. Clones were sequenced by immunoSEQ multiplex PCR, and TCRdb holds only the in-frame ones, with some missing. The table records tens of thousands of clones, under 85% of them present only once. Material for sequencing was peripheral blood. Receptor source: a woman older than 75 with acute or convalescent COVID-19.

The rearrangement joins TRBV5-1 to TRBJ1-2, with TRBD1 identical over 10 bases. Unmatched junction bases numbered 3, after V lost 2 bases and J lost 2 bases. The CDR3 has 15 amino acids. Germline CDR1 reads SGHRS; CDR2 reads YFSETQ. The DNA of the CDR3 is TGCGCCAGCAGCTTTGACAGGGGGCGGAACTATGGCTACACCTTC. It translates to CASSFDRGRNYGYTF.

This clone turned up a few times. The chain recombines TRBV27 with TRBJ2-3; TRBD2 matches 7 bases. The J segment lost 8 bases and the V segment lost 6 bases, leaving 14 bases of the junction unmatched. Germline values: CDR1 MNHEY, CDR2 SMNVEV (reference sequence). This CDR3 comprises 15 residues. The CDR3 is CASRPLAEARGTQYF. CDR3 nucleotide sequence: TGTGCCAGCAGGCCTCTAGCGGAGGCTCGTGGTACGCAGTATTTT.

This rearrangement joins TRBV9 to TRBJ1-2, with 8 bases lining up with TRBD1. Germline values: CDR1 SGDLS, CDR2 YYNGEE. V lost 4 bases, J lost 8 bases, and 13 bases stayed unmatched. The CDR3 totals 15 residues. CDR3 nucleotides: TGTGCCAGCAGCCCACGAACGGACAGGGTGGAGGGCTACACCTTC. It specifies CASSPRTDRVEGYTF.